What follows are 4 T cell receptor beta chains derived from one specimen sequenced in a study of blood T cell repertoires in COVID-19. Measured with immunoSEQ multiplex PCR; TCRdb has only the in-frame clones, and not every one. The profile shows some 100,000 clones, about 86% of them singletons. The specimen sequenced was peripheral blood. These receptors came from an older woman with acute or convalescent COVID-19.

V and J are TRBV30 and TRBJ2-7, with unresolved D. Trimming shortened V by 0 bases and J by 2 bases, and 14 bases separated the two germline ends. Germline V gene lookup returns CDR1 GTSNPN and CDR2 SVGIG (reference sequence). CDR3 length: 15 amino acids. Here the CDR3 reads CAWSVLGGKTYEQYF. In nucleotides, the CDR3 is TGTGCCTGGAGTGTACTTGGTGGTAAAACCTACGAGCAGTACTTC.

The chain carries TRBV24-1 and TRBJ2-7, with D possibly TRBD2 on 5 matching bases. The CDR3 totals 12 residues. Germline CDR1 and CDR2: KGHDR and SFDVKD. Trimming cost V 5 bases and J 3 bases, with 7 bases left between them. In DNA, the CDR3 is TGTGCCACCAGTGTCGGGGTCTACGAGCAGTACTTC. It encodes CATSVGVYEQYF.

The CDR3 DNA sequence: TGTGCCAGCAGTTTGCACGGCTACGAGCAGTACTTC. It is translated as CASSLHGYEQYF. The chain employs TRBV12-3 or TRBV12-4 and TRBJ2-7; D gene uncertain. Trimming took 3 bases from V and 3 from J, leaving 6 bases between them. This CDR3 has 12 residues.

The chain is built from TRBV7-8 and TRBJ2-7; 9 nucleotides align to TRBD2. Trimming at V came to 1 base and at J to 4 bases, leaving 5 bases not matched to a gene. The CDR3 covers 15 residues. Per the germline V gene, CDR1 is SGHVS and CDR2 is FQNEAQ. The CDR3 is CASSLGLAGLYEQYF. CDR3 in DNA: TGTGCCAGCAGCTTAGGGCTAGCGGGACTATACGAGCAGTACTTC.